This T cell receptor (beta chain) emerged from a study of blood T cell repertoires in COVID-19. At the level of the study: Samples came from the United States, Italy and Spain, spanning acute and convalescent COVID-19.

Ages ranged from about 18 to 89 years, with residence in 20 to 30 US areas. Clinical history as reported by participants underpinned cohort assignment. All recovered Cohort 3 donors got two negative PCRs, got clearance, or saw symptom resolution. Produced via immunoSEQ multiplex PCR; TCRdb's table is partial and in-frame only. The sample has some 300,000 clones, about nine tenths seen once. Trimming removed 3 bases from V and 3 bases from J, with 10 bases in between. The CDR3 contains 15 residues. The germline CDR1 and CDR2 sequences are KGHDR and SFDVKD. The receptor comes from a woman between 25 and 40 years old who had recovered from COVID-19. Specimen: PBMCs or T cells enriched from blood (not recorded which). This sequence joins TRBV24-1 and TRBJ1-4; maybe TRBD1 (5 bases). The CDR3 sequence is CATSDPGLSNEKLFF. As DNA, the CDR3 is TGTGCCACCAGTGATCCGGGACTCTCTAATGAAAAACTGTTTTTT.